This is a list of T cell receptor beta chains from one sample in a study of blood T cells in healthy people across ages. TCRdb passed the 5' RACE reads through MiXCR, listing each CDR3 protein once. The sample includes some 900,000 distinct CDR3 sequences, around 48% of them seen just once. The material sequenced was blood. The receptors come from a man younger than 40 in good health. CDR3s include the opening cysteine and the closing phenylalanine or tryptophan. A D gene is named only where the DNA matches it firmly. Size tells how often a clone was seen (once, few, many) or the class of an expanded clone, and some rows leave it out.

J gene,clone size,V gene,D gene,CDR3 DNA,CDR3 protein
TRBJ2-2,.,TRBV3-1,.,TGTGCCAGCAGCCACCCTCCGACTTGGGGGTCGAATGGCGGGGAGCTGTTTTTT,CASSHPPTWGSNGGELFF
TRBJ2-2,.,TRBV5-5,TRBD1,TGTGCCAGCAGCTTGCGGCAGGGGGTAACCGGGGAGCTGTTTTTT,CASSLRQGVTGELFF
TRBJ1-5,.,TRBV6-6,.,TGTGCCGGCACCTTGACTTCCGCGGGCAATCAGCCCCAGCATTTT,CAGTLTSAGNQPQHF
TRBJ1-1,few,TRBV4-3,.,TGCGCCAGCAGCCAAGGAACGACCGGCACTGAAGCTTTCTTT,CASSQGTTGTEAFF
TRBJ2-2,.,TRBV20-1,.,TGCAGTGCTCCTTGGGCGGGGAGGAACACCGGGGAGCTGTTTTTT,CSAPWAGRNTGELFF
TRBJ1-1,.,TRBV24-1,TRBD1,TGTGCCACCAGCGGAGGGGGACAGAGAGAAGCTTTCTTT,CATSGGGQREAFF
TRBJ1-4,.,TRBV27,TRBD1,TGTGCCAGCAGTTTTTCAGGGACAGGGAGCGAAAAACTGTTTTTT,CASSFSGTGSEKLFF
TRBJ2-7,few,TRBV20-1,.,TGCAGTGCTAGAGATCCGGCTTCCTACGAGCAGTACTTC,CSARDPASYEQYF
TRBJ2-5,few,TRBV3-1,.,TGTGCCAGCAGCCAAGATTTGGGGAGACAAGAGACCCAGTACTTC,CASSQDLGRQETQYF
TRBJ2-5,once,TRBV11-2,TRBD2,TGTGCCAGCAGCGAGGGTCTAGCGGGGGTTCGTGGGTACTTC,CASSEGLAGVRGYF
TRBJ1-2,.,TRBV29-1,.,TGCAGCGTTGGCTTGGGGGGGCAGGTTGGAGGCTACACCTTC,CSVGLGGQVGGYTF
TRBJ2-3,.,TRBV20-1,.,TGCAGTGCTACCGTGAGCACAGATACGCAGTATTTT,CSATVSTDTQYF
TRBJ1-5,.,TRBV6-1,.,TGTGCCAGCAGTGAAGTAAGGGGCAATCAGCCCCAGCATTTT,CASSEVRGNQPQHF
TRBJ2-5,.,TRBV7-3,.,TGTGCCAGCAGCTCAACAGCGAAGGAGACCCAGTACTTC,CASSSTAKETQYF
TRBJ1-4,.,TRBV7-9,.,TGTGCCAGCAGCCCCCGGACAGCAACTAGTGAAAAACTGTTTTTT,CASSPRTATSEKLFF
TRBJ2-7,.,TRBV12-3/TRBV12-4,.,TGTGCCAGCGGGTTCGGGGTCTACGAGCAGTACTTC,CASGFGVYEQYF
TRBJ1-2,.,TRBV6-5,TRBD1,TGTGCCAGCTCAGGGGGCTTAGGCTATGGCTACACCTTC,CASSGGLGYGYTF
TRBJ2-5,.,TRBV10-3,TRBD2,TGTGCCATCAGTCGGCGGGGGGGTGCTGAGACCCAGTACTTC,CAISRRGGAETQYF
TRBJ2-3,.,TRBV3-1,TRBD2,TGTGCCAGCAGTCGACTAGCGGGGGGCTCCACAGATACGCAGTATTTT,CASSRLAGGSTDTQYF
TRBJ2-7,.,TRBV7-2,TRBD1,TGTGCCAGCAGCTTAGCGAACAGGGGGACCTACGAGCAGTACTTC,CASSLANRGTYEQYF
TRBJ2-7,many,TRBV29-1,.,TGCAGCGTTGAAGATCCCGAGACAGAAGCCTACGAGCAGTACTTC,CSVEDPETEAYEQYF
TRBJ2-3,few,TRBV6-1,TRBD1,TGTGCCAGCAGCCGGGACAGGAGTCCCGCTTCTAGCACAGATACGCAGTATTTT,CASSRDRSPASSTDTQYF
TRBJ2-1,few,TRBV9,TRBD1,TGTGCCAGCAGCGGAGGGGGACAGGGGGGAGCAAATGAGCAGTTCTTC,CASSGGGQGGANEQFF
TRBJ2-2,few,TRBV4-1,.,TGCGCCAGCAGCCAGGGGACATCGAACACCGGGGAGCTGTTTTTT,CASSQGTSNTGELFF
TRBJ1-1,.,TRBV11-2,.,TGTGCCAGCAGCCCCGGGGCGTCGGTCGCCGCTTTCTTT,CASSPGASVAAFF
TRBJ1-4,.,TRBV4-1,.,TGCGCCAGCAGCCCAGAATTCGACGAAAAACTGTTTTTT,CASSPEFDEKLFF
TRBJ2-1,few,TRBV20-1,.,TGCAGTGAAATGCGGGGATACAATGAGCAGTTCTTC,CSEMRGYNEQFF
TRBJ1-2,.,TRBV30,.,TGTGCCTGGGACCGGGCCATGGGAGGCTACACCTTC,CAWDRAMGGYTF
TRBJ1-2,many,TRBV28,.,TGTGCCAGCAGCTTGCCGGGCTATGGCTACACCTTC,CASSLPGYGYTF
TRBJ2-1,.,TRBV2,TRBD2,TGTGCCAGCTTCGGACTAGCGGGGGGCAATGAGCAGTTCTTC,CASFGLAGGNEQFF
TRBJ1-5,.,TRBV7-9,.,TGTGCCAGCAGCCCCCTTCAGTTGAAGGGCAATCAGCCCCAGCATTTT,CASSPLQLKGNQPQHF
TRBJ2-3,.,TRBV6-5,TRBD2,TGTGCCAGCACCCCAATGAGCGGGGGGCCCACAGATACGCAGTATTTT,CASTPMSGGPTDTQYF
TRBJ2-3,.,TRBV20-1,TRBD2,TGCAGTGCTTTAAGCGGGGGGATAACAGATACGCAGTATTTT,CSALSGGITDTQYF
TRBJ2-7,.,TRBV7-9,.,TGTGCCAGCAGCTTAGTACTCGGTGAAGGGGGCTACGAGCAGTACTTC,CASSLVLGEGGYEQYF
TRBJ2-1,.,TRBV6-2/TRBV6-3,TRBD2,TGTGCCAGTAGTTACGAAACTAGCGGGGGGCATAATGAGCAGTTCTTC,CASSYETSGGHNEQFF
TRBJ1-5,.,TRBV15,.,TGTGCCACCAGCAGAACCAGGGGACTCGGGGGCTATCAGCCCCAGCATTTT,CATSRTRGLGGYQPQHF
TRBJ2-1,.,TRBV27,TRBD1,TGTGCCAGCAGTCCAAATGCACAGGGGGCATACAATGAGCAGTTCTTC,CASSPNAQGAYNEQFF
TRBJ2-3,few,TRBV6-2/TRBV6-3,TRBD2,TGTGCCAGCCGCCTAGCGGGGGGGAGAGATACGCAGTATTTT,CASRLAGGRDTQYF
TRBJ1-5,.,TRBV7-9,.,TGTGCCAGCAGCAGGGACAAAAATCAGCCCCAGCATTTT,CASSRDKNQPQHF
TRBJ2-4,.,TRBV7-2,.,TGTGCCAGCAAGGAAGGAGTAACTAAAAACATTCAGTACTTC,CASKEGVTKNIQYF
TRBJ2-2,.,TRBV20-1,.,TGCAGTGTTTCCGGGACACCCAACACCGGGGAGCTGTTTTTT,CSVSGTPNTGELFF
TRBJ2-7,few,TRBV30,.,TGTGCCTGGAGTGCAAGGGACGAGCAGTACTTC,CAWSARDEQYF
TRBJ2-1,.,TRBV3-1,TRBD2,TGTGCCAGCAGCCAAGAACTAGCGGTGGGCTACAATGAGCAGTTCTTC,CASSQELAVGYNEQFF
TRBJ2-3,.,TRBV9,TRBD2,TGTGCCAGCAGCGTTGCAGCGGGATCAGATACGCAGTATTTT,CASSVAAGSDTQYF
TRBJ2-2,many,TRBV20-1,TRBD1,TGCAGTGCTCACGACAGGGCTAACACCGGGGAGCTGTTTTTT,CSAHDRANTGELFF
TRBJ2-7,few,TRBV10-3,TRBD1,TGTGCCATCAGCCGACAGGGTAGTGACGAGCAGTACTTC,CAISRQGSDEQYF
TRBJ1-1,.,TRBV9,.,TGTGCCAGCAGCGTTGAAGTCGGGGTAGCAACTGAAGCTTTCTTT,CASSVEVGVATEAFF
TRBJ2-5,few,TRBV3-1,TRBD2,TGTGCCAGCAGCCAAGATCGCGAGCGGGGGGGAGGAGAGACCCAGTACTTC,CASSQDRERGGGETQYF
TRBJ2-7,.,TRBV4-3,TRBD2,TGCGCCAGCAGCCAAGAAGGTAGCGGGGTCGACGAGCAGTACTTC,CASSQEGSGVDEQYF
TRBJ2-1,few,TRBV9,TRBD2,TGTGCCAGCAGCGTAGTTGGGACTAGCGGGGGGCCCTATGAGCAGTTCTTC,CASSVVGTSGGPYEQFF
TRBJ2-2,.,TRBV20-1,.,TGCAGTGCCGCCACGGACTCGAACACCGGGGAGCTGTTTTTT,CSAATDSNTGELFF
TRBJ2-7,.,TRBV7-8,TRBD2,TGTGCCAGCAGCTTATTCGCGGGCGGGGGGTCGTCCTACGAGCAGTACTTC,CASSLFAGGGSSYEQYF
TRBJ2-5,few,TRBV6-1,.,TGTGCCAGCAGTACAAGTCCGGGCCTCGGAGGAGATAAGACCCAGTACTTC,CASSTSPGLGGDKTQYF
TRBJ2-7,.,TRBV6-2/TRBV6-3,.,TGTGCCAGCAGTTTGACCGAAGACAATTCCTACGAGCAGTACTTC,CASSLTEDNSYEQYF
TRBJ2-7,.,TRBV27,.,TGTGCCAGCAGACACGGACAGAGTTTCTACGAGCAGTACTTC,CASRHGQSFYEQYF